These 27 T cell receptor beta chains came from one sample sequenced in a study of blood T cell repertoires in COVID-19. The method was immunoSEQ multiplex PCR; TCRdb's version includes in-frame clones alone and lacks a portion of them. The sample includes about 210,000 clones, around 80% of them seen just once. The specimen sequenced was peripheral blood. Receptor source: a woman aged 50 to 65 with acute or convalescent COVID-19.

The CDR3, as DNA: TGTGCCAGCAGTTTATCGGGCCTCGAGCAGTACTTC. Translation gives CASSLSGLEQYF. The rearrangement links TRBV27 to TRBJ2-7; D gene uncertain. The CDR3 runs 12 residues. Between the trimmed V and J ends, which lost 0 bases and 6 bases, there was a span of 6 bases. Germline V gene sequence: CDR1 MNHEY, CDR2 SMNVEV (reference sequence).

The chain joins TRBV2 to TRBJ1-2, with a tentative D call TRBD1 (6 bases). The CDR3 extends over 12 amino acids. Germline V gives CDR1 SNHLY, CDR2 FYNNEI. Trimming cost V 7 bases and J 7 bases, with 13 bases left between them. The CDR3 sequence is CASKETGPGYTF. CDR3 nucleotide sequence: TGTGCCAGCAAAGAGACAGGCCCTGGCTACACCTTC.

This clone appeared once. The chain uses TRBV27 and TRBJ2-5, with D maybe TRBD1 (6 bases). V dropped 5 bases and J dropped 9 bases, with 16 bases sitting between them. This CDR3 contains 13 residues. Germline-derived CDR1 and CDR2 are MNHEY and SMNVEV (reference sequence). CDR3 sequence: CASSPFQGYPQYF. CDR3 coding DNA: TGTGCCAGCAGTCCCTTCCAGGGGTATCCCCAGTACTTC.

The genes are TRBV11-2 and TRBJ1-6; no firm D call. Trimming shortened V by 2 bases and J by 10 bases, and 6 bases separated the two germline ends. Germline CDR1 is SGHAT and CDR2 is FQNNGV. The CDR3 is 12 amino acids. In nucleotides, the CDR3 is TGTGCCAGCAGCTTAATCGTGTCACCCCTCCACTTT. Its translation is CASSLIVSPLHF.

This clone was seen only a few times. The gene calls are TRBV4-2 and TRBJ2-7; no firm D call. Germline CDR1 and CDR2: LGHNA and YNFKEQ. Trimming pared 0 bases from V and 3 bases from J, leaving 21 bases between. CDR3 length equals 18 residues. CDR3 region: CASSQDGPLLVGRYEQYF. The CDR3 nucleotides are TGTGCCAGCAGCCAAGATGGGCCGCTCCTTGTTGGGCGCTACGAGCAGTACTTC.

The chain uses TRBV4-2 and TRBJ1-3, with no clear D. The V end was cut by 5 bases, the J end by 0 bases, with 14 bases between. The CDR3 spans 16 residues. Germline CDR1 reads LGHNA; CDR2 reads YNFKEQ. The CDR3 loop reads CASSSREISSGNTIYF. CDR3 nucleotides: TGTGCCAGCAGCAGTCGGGAGATTAGCTCTGGAAACACCATATATTTT.

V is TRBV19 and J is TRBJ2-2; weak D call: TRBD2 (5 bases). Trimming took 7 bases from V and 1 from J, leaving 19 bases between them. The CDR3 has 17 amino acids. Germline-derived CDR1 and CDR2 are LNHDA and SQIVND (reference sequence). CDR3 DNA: TGTGCCAGTAACCCTATGTCGGGCGGAGGGAACACCGGGGAGCTGTTTTTT. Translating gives CASNPMSGGGNTGELFF.

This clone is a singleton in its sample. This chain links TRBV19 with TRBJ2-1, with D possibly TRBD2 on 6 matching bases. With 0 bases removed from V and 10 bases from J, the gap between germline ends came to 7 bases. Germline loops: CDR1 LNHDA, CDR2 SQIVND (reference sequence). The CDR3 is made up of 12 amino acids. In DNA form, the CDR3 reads TGTGCCAGTAGTATAGAGGGGGGAGAGCAGTTCTTC. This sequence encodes CASSIEGGEQFF.

CDR3 coding DNA: TGTGCCAGTAAGGACAGGGGGCTGTCTGAAGCTTTCTTT. Translated: CASKDRGLSEAFF. V and J are TRBV19 and TRBJ1-1, with 11 bases lining up with TRBD1. V gave up 7 bases and J gave up 6 bases; unmatched junction bases: 4. Germline lookup yields CDR1 LNHDA and CDR2 SQIVND (reference sequence). CDR3 size: 13 residues.

CDR3 sequence: CASSVWGPNTEAFF. CDR3 bases: TGTGCCAGCAGTGTTTGGGGCCCGAACACTGAAGCTTTCTTT. V is TRBV2 and J is TRBJ1-1; D might be TRBD1 (5 bases). The length of the CDR3 is 14 residues. Per the germline V gene, CDR1 is SNHLY and CDR2 is FYNNEI. V lost 4 bases and J lost 1, with 10 bases in between.

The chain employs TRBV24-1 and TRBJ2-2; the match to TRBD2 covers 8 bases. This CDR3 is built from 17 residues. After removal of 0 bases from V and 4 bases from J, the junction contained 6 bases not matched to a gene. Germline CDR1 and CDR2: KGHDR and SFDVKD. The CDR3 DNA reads TGTGCCACCAGTGATTTGGACGGGAGGGAAAGCACCGGGGAGCTGTTTTTT. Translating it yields CATSDLDGRESTGELFF.

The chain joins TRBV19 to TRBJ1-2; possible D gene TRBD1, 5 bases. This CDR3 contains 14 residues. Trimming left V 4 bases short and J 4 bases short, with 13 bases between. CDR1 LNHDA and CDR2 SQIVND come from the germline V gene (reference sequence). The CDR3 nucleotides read TGTGCCAGTAGTACCAATACAGGTCTCTATGGCTACACCTTC. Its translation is CASSTNTGLYGYTF. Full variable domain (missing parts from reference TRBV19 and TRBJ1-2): DGGITQSPKYLFRKEGQNVTLSCEQNLNHDAMYWYRQDPGQGLRLIYYSQIVNDFQKGDIAEGYSVSREKKESFPLTVTSAQKNPTAFYLCASSTNTGLYGYTFGSGTRLTVV.

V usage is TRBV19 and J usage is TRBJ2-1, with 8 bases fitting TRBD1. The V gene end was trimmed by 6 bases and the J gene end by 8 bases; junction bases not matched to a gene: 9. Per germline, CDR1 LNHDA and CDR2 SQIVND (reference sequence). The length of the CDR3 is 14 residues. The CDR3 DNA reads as TGTGCCAGTAGGGCGGACAGGGCGAGGGATGAGCAGTTCTTC. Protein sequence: CASRADRARDEQFF.

The CDR3 loop is CASSSLRGNQPQHF. The DNA for the CDR3 is TGTGCCAGCAGCTCCCTCAGGGGGAATCAGCCCCAGCATTTT. The rearrangement joins TRBV5-8 to TRBJ1-5; 7 bases match TRBD1. This CDR3 contains 14 residues. Germline CDR1 reads SGHTS; CDR2 reads YDEGEE. The V and J ends lost 3 bases and 4 bases, in that order; junction bases with no gene match: 4.

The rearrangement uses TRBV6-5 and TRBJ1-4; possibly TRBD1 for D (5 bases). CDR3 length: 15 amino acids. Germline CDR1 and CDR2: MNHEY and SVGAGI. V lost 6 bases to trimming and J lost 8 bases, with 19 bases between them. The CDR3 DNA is TGTGCCAGCAGGGAGGGGACGGGAAGAGGGGAAAAACTGTTTTTT. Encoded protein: CASREGTGRGEKLFF.

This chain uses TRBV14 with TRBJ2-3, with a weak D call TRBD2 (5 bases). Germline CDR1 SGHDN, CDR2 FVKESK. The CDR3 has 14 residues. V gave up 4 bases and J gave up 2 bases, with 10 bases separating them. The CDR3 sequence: CASSPRGYTDTQYF. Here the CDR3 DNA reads TGTGCCAGCAGCCCACGGGGTTACACAGATACGCAGTATTTT.

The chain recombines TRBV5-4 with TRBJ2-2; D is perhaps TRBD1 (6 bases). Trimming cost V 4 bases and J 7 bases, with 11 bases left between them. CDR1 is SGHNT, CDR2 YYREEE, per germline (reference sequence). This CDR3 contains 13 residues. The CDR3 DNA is TGTGCCAGCAGCCCCAGGGGCGACGGGGAGCTGTTTTTT. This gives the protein CASSPRGDGELFF.

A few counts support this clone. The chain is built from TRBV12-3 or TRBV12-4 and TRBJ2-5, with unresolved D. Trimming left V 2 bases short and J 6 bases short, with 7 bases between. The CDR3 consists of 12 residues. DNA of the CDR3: TGTGCCAGCAGTTTATCTATCCAGACCCAGTACTTC. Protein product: CASSLSIQTQYF.

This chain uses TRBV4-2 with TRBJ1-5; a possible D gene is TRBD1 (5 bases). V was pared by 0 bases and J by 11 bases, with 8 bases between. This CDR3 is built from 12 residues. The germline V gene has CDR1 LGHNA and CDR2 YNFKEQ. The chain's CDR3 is CASSQDWGAQHF. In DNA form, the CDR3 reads TGTGCCAGCAGCCAAGATTGGGGGGCCCAGCATTTT.

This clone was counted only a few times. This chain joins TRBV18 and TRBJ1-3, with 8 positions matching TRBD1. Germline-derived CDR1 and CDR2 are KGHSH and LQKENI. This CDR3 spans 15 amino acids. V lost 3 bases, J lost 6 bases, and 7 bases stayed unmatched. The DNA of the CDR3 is TGTGCCAGCTCACCGGTTACAGGGGGTGAAAACACCATATATTTT. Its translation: CASSPVTGGENTIYF. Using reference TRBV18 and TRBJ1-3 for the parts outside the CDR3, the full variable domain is NAGVMQNPRHLVRRRGQEARLRCSPMKGHSHVYWYRQLPEEGLKFMVYLQKENIIDESGMPKERFSAEFPKEGPSILRIQQVVRGDSAAYFCASSPVTGGENTIYFGEGSWLTVV.

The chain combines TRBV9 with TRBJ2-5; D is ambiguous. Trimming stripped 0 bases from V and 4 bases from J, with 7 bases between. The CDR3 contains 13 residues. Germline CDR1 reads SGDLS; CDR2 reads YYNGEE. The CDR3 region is CASSVGSGETQYF. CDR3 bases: TGTGCCAGCAGCGTAGGCAGTGGAGAGACCCAGTACTTC.

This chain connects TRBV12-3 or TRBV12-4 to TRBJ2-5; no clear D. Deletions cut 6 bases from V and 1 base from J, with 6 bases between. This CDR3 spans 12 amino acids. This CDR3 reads CASSPGQETQYF. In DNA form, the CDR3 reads TGTGCCAGCAGCCCGGGCCAAGAGACCCAGTACTTC.

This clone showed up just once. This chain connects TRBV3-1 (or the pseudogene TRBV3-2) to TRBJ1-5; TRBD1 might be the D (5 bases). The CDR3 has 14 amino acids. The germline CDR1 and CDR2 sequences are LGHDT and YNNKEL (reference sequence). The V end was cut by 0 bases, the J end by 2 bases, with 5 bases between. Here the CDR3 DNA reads TGTGCCAGCAGCCAAGAGACAGGCAATCAGCCCCAGCATTTT. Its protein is CASSQETGNQPQHF.

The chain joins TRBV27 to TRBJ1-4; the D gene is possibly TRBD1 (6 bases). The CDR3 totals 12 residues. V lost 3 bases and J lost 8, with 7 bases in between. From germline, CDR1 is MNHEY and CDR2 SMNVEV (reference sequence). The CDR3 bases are TGTGCCAGCAGTTTCCAGGGGGAAAAACTGTTTTTT. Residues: CASSFQGEKLFF.

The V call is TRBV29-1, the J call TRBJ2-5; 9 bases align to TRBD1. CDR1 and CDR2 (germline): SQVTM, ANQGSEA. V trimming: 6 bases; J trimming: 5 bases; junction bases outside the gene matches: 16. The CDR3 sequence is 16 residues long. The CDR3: CSVDGSKGQGRETQYF. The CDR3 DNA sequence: TGCAGCGTGGATGGTAGTAAGGGACAGGGAAGGGAGACCCAGTACTTC.

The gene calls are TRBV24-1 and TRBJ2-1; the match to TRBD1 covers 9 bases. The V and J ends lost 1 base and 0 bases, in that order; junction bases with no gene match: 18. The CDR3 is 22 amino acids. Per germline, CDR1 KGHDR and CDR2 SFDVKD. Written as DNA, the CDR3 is TGTGCCACCAGTGATTTTAAGGGTCTGGGGGGGGACAGGGATATCTCCTACAATGAGCAGTTCTTC. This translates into CATSDFKGLGGDRDISYNEQFF.

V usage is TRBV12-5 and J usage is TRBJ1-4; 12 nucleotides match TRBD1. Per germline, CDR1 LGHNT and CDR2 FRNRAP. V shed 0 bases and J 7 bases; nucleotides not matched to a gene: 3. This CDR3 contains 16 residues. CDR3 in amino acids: CASGLVGTGGREKLFF. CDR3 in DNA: TGTGCTAGTGGTTTGGTAGGGACAGGGGGCCGTGAAAAACTGTTTTTT.